This T cell receptor beta chain comes out of a study of response to subunit inactivated influenza vaccine. TCRdb reanalysed the RT-PCR reads using MiXCR and keeps one entry per CDR3 protein. This repertoire shows about 480,000 distinct CDR3 sequences, 25% found once; its top ten account for 1.5% to 2%. The CDR3 covers 14 residues. Trimming took 3 bases from V and 4 from J, leaving 11 bases between them. Germline CDR1 and CDR2: SEHNR and FQNEAQ (reference sequence). Study conclusions and caveats: Each seasonal flu vaccination may recruit only limited new T cells, authors suggested.

With respect to this clonotype: Its antigen is not known.

The receptor was isolated from a man aged 50 or older who received an inactivated influenza vaccine. Sequencing was performed on CD4+ T cells sorted from PBMCs, taken 5 days after vaccination. The rearrangement links TRBV7-9 to TRBJ2-3, with D unresolved. The CDR3 DNA follows: TGTGCCAGCAGCTTTTATGAGCAGGCAGATACGCAGTATTTT. It specifies CASSFYEQADTQYF.